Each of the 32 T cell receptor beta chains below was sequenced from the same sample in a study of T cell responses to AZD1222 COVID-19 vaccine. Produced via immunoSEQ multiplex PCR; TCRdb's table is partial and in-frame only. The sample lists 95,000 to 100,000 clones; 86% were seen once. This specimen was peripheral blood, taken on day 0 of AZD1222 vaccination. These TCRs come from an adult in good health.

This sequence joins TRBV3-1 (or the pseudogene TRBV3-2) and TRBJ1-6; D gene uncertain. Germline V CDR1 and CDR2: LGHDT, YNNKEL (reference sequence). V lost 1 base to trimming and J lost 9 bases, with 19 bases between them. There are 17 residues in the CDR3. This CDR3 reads CASSQGVGALFSSPLHF. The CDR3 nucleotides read TGTGCCAGCAGCCAAGGCGTGGGTGCTCTTTTTAGTTCACCCCTCCACTTT.

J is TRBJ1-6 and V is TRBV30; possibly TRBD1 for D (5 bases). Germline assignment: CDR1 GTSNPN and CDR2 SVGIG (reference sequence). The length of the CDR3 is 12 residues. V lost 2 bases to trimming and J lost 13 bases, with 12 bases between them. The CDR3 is CAWSPIGTPLHF. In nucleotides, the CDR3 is TGTGCCTGGAGTCCAATCGGGACCCCCCTCCACTTT. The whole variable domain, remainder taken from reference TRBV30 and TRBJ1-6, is SQTIHQWPATLVQPVGSPLSLECTVEGTSNPNLYWYRQAAGRGLQLLFYSVGIGQISSEVPQNLSASRPQDRQFILSSKKLLLSDSGFYLCAWSPIGTPLHFGNGTRLTVT.

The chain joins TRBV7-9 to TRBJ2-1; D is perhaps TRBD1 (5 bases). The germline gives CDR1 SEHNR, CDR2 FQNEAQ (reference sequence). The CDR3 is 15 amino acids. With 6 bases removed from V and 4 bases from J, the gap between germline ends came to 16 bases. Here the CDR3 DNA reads TGTGCCAGCAGTTTTCCAGGGTCCCAATACAATGAGCAGTTCTTC. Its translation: CASSFPGSQYNEQFF.

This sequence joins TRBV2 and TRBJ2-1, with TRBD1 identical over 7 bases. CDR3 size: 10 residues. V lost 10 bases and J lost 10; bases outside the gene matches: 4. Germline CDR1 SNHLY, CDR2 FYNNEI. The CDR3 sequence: CANRGREQFF. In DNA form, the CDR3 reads TGTGCCAACAGGGGTCGCGAGCAGTTCTTC.

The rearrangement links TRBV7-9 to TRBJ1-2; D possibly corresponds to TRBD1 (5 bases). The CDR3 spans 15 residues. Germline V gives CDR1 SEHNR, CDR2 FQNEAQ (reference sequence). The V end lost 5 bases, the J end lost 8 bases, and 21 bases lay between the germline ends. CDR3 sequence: CASSPGTLTGVGYTF. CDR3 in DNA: TGTGCCAGCAGCCCAGGGACCCTAACGGGAGTCGGCTACACCTTC.

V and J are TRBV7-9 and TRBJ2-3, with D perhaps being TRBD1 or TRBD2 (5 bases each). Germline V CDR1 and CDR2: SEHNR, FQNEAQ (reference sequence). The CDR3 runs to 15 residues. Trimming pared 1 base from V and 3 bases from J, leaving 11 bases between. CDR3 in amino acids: CASSLGGAPTDTQYF. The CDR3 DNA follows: TGTGCCAGCAGCTTAGGAGGGGCACCTACAGATACGCAGTATTTT.

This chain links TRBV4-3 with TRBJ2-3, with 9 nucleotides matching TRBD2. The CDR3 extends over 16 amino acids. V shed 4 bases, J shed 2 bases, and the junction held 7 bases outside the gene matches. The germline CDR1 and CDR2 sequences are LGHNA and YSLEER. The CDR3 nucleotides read TGCGCCAGCAGCCGTGAGCTAGCGGGAATCACAGATACGCAGTATTTT. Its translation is CASSRELAGITDTQYF.

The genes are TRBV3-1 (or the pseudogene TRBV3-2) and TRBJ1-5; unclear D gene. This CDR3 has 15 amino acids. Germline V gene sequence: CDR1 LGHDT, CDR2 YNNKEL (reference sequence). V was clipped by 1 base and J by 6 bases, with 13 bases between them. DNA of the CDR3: TGTGCCAGCAGCCAAGGTTTAGGATCCGGTCAGCCCCAGCATTTT. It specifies CASSQGLGSGQPQHF.

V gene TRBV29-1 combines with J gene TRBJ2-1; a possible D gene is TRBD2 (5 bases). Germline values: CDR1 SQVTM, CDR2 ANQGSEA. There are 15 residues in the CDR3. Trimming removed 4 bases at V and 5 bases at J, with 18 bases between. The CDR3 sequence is CSVGTSLPTNNEQFF. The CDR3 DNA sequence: TGCAGCGTTGGCACAAGTCTACCGACTAACAATGAGCAGTTCTTC.

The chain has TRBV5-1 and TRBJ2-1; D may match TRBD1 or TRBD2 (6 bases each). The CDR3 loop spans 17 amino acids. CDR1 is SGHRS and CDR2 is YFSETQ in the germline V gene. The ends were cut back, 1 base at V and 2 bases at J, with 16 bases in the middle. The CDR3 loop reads CASSLRAGQNTYNEQFF. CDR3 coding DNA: TGCGCCAGCAGCTTGCGGGCGGGACAAAATACCTACAATGAGCAGTTCTTC. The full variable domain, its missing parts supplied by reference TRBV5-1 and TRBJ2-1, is KAGVTQTPRYLIKTRGQQVTLSCSPISGHRSVSWYQQTPGQGLQFLFEYFSETQRNKGNFPGRFSGRQFSNSRSEMNVSTLELGDSALYLCASSLRAGQNTYNEQFFGPGTRLTVL.

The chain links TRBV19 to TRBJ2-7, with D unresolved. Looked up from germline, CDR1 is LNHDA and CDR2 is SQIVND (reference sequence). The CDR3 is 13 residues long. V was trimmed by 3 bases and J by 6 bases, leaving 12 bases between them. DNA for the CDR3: TGTGCCAGTAGTATTATGGGCGTCGGCGAGCAGTACTTC. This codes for CASSIMGVGEQYF.

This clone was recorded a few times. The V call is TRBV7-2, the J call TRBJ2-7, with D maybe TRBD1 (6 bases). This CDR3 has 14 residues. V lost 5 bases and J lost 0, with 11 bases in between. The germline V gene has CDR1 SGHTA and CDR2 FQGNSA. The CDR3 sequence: CASSNNRASYEQYF. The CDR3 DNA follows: TGTGCCAGCAGCAACAACAGGGCCTCCTACGAGCAGTACTTC.

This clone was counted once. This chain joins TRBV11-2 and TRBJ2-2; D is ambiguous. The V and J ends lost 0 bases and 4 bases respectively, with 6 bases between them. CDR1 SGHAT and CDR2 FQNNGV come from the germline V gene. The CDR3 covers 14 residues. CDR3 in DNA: TGTGCCAGCAGCTTAGACAGATCCACCGGGGAGCTGTTTTTT. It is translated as CASSLDRSTGELFF.

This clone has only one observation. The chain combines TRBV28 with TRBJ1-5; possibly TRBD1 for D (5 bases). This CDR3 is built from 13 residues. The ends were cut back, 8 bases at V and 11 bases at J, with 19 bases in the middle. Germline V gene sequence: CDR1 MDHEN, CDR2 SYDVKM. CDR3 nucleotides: TGTGCCAGCGCTGGGGGAGATCATCTGTCCCAGCATTTT. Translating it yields CASAGGDHLSQHF.

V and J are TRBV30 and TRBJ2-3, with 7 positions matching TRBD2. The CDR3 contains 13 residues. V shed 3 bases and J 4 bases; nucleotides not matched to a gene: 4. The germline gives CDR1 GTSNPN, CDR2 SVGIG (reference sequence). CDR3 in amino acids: CAWREGGADTQYF. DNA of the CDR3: TGTGCCTGGAGAGAGGGAGGGGCAGATACGCAGTATTTT.

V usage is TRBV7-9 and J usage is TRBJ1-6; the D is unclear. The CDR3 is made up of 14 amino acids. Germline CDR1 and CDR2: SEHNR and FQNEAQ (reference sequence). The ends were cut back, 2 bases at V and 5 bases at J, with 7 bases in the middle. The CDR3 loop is CASSLRRDNSPLHF. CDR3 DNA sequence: TGTGCCAGCAGCTTAAGACGGGATAATTCACCCCTCCACTTT.

CDR3: CASSSYRKGNTEAFF. CDR3 DNA sequence: TGTGCCAGCAGCTCTTACAGGAAGGGAAACACTGAAGCTTTCTTT. The chain employs TRBV11-2 and TRBJ1-1; weak D call: TRBD1 (5 bases). The CDR3 covers 15 residues. Germline V lookup: CDR1 SGHAT, CDR2 FQNNGV. V shed 4 bases and J shed 2 bases, with 14 bases lying between them.

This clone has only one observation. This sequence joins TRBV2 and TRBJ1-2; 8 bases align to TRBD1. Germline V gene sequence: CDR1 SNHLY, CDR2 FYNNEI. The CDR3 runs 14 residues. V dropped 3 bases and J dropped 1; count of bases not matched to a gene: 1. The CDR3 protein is CASSEGQVNYGYTF. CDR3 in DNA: TGTGCCAGCAGTGAGGGACAGGTTAACTATGGCTACACCTTC.

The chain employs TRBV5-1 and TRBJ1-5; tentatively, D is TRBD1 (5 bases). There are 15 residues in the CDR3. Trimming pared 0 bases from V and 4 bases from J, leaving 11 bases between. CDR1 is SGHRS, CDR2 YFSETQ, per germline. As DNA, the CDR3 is TGCGCCAGCAGCTTGGGGGCAGGGTATAATCAGCCCCAGCATTTT. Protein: CASSLGAGYNQPQHF.

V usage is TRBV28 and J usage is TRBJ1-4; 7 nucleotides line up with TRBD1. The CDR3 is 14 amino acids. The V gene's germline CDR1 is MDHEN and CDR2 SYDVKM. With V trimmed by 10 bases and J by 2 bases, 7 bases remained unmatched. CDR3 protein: CATGEGATNEKLFF. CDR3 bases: TGTGCCACCGGCGAGGGGGCGACTAATGAAAAACTGTTTTTT.

The CDR3 DNA reads as TGTGCCAGCACCAATGGGGGACAGGGAAATTATGGCTACACCTTC. Residues: CASTNGGQGNYGYTF. This sequence joins TRBV28 and TRBJ1-2, with TRBD1 matching over 9 bases. CDR3 length: 15 residues. The germline V gene encodes CDR1 MDHEN and CDR2 SYDVKM. J gave up 5 bases and V 7 bases, and 11 bases lay outside the gene matches.

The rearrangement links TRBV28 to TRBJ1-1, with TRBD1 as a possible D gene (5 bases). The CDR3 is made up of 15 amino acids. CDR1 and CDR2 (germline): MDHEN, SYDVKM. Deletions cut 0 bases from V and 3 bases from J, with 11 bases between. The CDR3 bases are TGTGCCAGCAGTTTATGGAGGGGACCGTACACTGAAGCTTTCTTT. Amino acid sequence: CASSLWRGPYTEAFF.

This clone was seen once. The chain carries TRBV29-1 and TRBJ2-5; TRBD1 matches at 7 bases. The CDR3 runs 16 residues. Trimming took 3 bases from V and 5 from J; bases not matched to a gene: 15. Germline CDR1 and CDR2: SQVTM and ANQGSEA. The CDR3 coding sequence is TGCAGCGTTGAGGGTCGTCAGGGGGATCGATGGGAGACCCAGTACTTC. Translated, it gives CSVEGRQGDRWETQYF.

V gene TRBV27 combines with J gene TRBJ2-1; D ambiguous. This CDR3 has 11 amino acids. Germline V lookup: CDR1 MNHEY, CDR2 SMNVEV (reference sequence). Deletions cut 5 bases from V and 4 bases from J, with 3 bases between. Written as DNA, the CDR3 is TGTGCCAGCAGTCTATACAATGAGCAGTTCTTC. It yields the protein CASSLYNEQFF.

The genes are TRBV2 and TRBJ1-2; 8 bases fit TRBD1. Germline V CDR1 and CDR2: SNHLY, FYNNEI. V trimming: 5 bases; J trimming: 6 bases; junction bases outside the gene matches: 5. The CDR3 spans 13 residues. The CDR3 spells CASSQQGANGYTF. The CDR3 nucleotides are TGTGCCAGCAGTCAGCAGGGGGCGAATGGCTACACCTTC. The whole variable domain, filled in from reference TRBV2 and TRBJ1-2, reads EPEVTQTPSHQVTQMGQEVILRCVPISNHLYFYWYRQILGQKVEFLVSFYNNEISEKSEIFDDQFSVERPDGSNFTLKIRSTKLEDSAMYFCASSQQGANGYTFGSGTRLTVV.

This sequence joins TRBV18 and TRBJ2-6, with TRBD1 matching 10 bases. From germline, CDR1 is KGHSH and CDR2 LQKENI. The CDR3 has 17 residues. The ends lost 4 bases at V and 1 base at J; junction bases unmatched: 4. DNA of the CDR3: TGTGCCAGCTCACAGGGACAGGGGCAGTCTGGGGCCAACGTCCTGACTTTC. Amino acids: CASSQGQGQSGANVLTF.

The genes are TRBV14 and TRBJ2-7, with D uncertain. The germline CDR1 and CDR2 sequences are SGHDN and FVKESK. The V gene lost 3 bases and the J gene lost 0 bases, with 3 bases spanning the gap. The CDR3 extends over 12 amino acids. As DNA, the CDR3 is TGTGCCAGCAGCCAGGACTCCTACGAGCAGTACTTC. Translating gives CASSQDSYEQYF.

CDR3 sequence reads: CAWAIGGGGQQAFF. In DNA, the CDR3 is TGTGCCTGGGCCATTGGGGGCGGGGGGCAACAAGCTTTCTTT. V usage is TRBV30 and J usage is TRBJ1-1; D might be TRBD1 (6 bases). The CDR3 covers 14 residues. The V end lost 5 bases, the J end lost 9 bases, and 22 bases lay between the germline ends. The V gene's germline CDR1 is GTSNPN and CDR2 SVGIG (reference sequence).

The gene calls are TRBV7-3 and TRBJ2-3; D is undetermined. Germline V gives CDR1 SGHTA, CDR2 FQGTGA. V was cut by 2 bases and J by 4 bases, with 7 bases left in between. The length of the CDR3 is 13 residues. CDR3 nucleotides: TGTGCCAGCAGCTTATCACGGGCAGATACGCAGTATTTT. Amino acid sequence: CASSLSRADTQYF.

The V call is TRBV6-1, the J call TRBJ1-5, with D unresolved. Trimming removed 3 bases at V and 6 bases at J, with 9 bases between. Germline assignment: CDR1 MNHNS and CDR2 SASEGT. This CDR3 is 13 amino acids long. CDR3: CASSEAGPQPQHF. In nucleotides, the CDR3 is TGTGCCAGCAGTGAGGCCGGCCCTCAGCCCCAGCATTTT.

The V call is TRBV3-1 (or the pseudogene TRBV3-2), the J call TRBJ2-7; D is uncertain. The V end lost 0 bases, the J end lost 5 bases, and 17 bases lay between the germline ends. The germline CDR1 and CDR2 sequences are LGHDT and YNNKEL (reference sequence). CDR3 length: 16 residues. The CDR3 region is CASSQEPAGRFDEQYF. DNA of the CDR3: TGTGCCAGCAGCCAAGAGCCAGCAGGTCGGTTCGACGAGCAGTACTTC.

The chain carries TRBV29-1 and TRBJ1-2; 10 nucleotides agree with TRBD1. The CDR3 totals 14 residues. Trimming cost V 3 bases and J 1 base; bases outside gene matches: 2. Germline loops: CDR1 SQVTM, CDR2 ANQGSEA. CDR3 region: CSVEDRGDNYGYTF. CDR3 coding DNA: TGCAGCGTTGAGGACAGGGGGGATAACTATGGCTACACCTTC.